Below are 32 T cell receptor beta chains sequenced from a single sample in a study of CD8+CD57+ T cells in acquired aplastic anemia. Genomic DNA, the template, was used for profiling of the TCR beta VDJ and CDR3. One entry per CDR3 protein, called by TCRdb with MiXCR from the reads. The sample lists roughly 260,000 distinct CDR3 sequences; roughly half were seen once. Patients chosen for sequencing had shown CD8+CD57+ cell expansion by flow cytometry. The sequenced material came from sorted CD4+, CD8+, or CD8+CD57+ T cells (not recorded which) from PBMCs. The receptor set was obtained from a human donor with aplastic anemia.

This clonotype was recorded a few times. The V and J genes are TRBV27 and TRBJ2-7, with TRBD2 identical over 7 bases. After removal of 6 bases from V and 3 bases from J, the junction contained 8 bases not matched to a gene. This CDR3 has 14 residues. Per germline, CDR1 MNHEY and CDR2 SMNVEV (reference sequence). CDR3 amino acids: CASRPTSVYYEQYF. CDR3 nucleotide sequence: TGTGCCAGCAGGCCCACTAGCGTGTACTACGAGCAGTACTTC.

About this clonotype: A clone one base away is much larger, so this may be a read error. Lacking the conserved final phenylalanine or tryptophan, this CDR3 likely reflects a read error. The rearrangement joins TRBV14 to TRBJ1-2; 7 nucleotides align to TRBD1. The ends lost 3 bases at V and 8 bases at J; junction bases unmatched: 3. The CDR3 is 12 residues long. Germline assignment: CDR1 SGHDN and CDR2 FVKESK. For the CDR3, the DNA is TGTGCCAGCAGCCAGAGGGGGCTGGGCTACACCCTC. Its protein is CASSQRGLGYTL.

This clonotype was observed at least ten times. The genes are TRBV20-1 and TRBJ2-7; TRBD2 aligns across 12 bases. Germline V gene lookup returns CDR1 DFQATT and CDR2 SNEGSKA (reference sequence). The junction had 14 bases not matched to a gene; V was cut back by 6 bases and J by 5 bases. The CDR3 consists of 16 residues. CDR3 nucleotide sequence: TGCAGTGCCTGGCCAGCTAGCGGGAGGGCCAACGACGAGCAGTACTTC. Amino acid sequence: CSAWPASGRANDEQYF.

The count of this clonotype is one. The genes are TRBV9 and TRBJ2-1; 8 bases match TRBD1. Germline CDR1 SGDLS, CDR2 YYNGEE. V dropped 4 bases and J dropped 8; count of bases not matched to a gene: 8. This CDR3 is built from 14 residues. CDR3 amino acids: CASSTWTGPDEQFF. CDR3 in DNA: TGTGCCAGCAGCACATGGACAGGGCCGGATGAGCAGTTCTTC.

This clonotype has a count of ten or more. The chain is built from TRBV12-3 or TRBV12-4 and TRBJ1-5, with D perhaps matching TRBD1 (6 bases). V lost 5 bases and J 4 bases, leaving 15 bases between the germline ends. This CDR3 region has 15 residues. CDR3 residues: CASSQTGNLNQPQHF. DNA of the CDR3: TGTGCCAGCAGTCAGACAGGAAATCTAAATCAGCCCCAGCATTTT.

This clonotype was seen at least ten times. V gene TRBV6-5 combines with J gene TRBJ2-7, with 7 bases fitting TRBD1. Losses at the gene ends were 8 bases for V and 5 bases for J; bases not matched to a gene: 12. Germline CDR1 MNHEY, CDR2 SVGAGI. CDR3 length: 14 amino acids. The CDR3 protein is CASGTQGDRNEQYF. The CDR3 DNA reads TGTGCCAGCGGGACCCAGGGGGATCGGAACGAGCAGTACTTC.

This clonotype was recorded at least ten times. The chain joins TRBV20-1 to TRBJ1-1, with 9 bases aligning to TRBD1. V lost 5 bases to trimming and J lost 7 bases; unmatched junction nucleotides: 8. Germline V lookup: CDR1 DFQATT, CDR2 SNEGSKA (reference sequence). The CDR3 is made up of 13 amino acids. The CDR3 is CSAAWDREVEAFF. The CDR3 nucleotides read TGCAGTGCTGCGTGGGACAGGGAAGTTGAAGCTTTCTTT.

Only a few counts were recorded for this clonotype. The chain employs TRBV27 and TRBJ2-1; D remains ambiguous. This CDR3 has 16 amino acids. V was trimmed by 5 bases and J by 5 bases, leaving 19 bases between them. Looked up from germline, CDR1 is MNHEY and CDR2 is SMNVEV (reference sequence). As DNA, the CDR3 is TGTGCCAGCAGTCCCCAGGCTTTACTCCTTGACAATGAGCAGTTCTTC. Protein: CASSPQALLLDNEQFF.

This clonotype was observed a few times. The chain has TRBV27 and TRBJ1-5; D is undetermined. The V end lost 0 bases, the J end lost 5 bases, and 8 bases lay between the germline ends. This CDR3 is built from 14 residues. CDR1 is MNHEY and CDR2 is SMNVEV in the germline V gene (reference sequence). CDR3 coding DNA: TGTGCCAGCAGTTTATCGTCTGGGCATCAGCCCCAGCATTTT. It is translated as CASSLSSGHQPQHF.

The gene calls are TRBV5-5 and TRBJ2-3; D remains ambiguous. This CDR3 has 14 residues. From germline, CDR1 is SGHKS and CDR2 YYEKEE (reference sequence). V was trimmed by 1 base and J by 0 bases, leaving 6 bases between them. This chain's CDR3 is CASSLMPSTDTQYF. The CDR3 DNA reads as TGTGCCAGCAGCTTGATGCCGAGCACAGATACGCAGTATTTT. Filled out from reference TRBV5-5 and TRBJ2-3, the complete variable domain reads DAGVTQSPTHLIKTRGQQVTLRCSPISGHKSVSWYQQVLGQGPQFIFQYYEKEERGRGNFPDRFSARQFPNYSSELNVNALLLGDSALYLCASSLMPSTDTQYFGPGTRLTVL.

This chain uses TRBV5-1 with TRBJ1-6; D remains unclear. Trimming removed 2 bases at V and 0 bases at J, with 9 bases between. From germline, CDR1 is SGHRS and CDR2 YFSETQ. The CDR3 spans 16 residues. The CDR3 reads CASSFDTSSYNSPLHF. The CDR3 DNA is TGCGCCAGCAGCTTCGACACGAGCTCCTATAATTCACCCCTCCACTTT.

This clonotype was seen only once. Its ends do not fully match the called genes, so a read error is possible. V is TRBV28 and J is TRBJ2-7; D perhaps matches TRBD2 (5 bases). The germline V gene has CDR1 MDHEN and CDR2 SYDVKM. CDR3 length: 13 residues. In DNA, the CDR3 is TGTGCCAGCAGTTTCAGCCGGGGATACGGGCAGTACTTC. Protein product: CASSFSRGYGQYF.

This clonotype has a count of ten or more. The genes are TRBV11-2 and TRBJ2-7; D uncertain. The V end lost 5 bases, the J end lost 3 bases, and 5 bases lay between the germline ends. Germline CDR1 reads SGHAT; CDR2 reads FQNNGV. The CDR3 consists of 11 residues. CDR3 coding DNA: TGTGCCAGCAGCCCCTTCTACGAGCAGTACTTC. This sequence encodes CASSPFYEQYF. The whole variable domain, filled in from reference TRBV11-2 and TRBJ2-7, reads EAGVAQSPRYKIIEKRQSVAFWCNPISGHATLYWYQQILGQGPKLLIQFQNNGVVDDSQLPKDRFSAERLKGVDSTLKIQPAKLEDSAVYLCASSPFYEQYFGPGTRLTVT.

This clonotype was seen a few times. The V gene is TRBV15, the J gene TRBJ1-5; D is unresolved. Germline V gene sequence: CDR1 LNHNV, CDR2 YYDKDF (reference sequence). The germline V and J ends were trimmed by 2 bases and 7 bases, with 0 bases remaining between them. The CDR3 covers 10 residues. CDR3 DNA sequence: TGTGCCACCAGCAGACAGCCCCAGCATTTT. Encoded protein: CATSRQPQHF. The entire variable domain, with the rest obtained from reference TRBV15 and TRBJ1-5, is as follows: DAMVIQNPRYQVTQFGKPVTLSCSQTLNHNVMYWYQQKSSQAPKLLFHYYDKDFNNEADTPDNFQSRRPNTSFCFLDIRSPGLGDTAMYLCATSRQPQHFGDGTRLSIL.

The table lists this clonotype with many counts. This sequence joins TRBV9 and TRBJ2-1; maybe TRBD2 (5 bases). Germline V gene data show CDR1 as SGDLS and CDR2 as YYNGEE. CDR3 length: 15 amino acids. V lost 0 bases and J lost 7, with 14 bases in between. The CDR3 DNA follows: TGTGCCAGCAGCGTAGCCGGGGAGCCACGGAATGAGCAGTTCTTC. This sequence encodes CASSVAGEPRNEQFF.

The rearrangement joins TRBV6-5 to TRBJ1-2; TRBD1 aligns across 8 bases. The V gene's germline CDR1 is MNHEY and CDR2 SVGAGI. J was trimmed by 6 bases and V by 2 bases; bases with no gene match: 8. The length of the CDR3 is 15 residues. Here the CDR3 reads CASSYQSQGANGYTF. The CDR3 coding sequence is TGTGCCAGCAGTTACCAATCTCAGGGGGCAAATGGCTACACCTTC.

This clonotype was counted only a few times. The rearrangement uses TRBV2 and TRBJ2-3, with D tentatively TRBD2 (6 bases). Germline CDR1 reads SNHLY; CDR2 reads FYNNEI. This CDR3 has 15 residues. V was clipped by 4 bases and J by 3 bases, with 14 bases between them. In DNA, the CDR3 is TGTGCCAGCAGTGCGCGGGCGGGGTGGACAGATACGCAGTATTTT. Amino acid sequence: CASSARAGWTDTQYF.

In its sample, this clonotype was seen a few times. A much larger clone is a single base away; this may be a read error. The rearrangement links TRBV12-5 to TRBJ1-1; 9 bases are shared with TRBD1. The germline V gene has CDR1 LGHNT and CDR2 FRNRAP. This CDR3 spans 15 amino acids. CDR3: CASGSAGTGYTEALF. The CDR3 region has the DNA TGTGCTAGTGGTTCAGCGGGGACAGGGTATACTGAAGCTCTCTTT.

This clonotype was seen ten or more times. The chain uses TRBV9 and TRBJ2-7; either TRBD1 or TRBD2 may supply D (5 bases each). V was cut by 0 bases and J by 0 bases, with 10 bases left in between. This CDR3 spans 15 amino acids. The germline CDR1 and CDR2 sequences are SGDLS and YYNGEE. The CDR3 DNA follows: TGTGCCAGCAGCGTAGGGGACGTGAGCTCCTACGAGCAGTACTTC. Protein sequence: CASSVGDVSSYEQYF.

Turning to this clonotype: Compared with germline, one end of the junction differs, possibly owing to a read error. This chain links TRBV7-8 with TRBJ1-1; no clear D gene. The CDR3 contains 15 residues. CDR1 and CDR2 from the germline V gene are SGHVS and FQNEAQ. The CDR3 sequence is CASSPDGRMNTGAFF. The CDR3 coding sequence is TGTGCCAGCAGCCCCGACGGCCGGATGAACACTGGAGCTTTCTTT.

CDR3 in DNA: TGTGCCAGCAGTTCCGTCTCGAACAGTCCTGGAAACACCATATATTTT. Its translation is CASSSVSNSPGNTIYF. The chain is built from TRBV6-1 and TRBJ1-3; no clear D gene. The CDR3 is made up of 16 amino acids. Germline CDR1 reads MNHNS; CDR2 reads SASEGT. V lost 5 bases and J lost 2, with 16 bases in between.

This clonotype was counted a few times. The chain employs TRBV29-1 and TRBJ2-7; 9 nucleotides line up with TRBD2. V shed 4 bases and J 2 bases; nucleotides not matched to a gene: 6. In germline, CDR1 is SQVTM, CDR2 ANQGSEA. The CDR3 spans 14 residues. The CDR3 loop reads CSVARTSATYEQYF. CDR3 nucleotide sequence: TGCAGCGTTGCCCGGACTAGCGCAACCTACGAGCAGTACTTC.

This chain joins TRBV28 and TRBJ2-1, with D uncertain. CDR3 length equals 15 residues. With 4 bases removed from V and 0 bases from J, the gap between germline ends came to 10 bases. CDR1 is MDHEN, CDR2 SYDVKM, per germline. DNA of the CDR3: TGTGCCAGCAGTTCTCCCGAGAGCTCCTACAATGAGCAGTTCTTC. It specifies CASSSPESSYNEQFF.

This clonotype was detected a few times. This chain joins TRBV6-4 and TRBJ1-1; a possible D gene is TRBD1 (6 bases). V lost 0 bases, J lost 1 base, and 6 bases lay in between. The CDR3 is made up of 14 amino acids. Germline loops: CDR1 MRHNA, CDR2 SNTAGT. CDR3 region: CASSDSGANTEAFF. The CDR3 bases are TGTGCCAGCAGTGACTCGGGGGCGAACACTGAAGCTTTCTTT.

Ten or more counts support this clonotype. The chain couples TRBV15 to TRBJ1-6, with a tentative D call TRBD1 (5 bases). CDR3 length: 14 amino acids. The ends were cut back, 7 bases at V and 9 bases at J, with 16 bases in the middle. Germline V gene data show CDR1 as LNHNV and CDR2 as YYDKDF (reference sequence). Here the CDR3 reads CATTPPGPLSPLHF. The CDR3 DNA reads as TGTGCCACCACGCCTCCGGGACCTCTTTCACCCCTCCACTTT.

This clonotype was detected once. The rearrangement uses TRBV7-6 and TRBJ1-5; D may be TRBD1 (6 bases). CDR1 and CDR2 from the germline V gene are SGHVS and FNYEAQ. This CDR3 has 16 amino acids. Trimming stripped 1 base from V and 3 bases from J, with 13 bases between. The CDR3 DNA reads TGTGCCAGCAGCTTAGACAGGGTAGGGTACAATCAGCCCCAGCATTTT. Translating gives CASSLDRVGYNQPQHF. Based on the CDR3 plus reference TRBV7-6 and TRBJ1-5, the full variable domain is GAGVSQSPRYKVTKRGQDVALRCDPISGHVSLYWYRQALGQGPEFLTYFNYEAQQDKSGLPNDRFSAERPEGSISTLTIQRTEQRDSAMYRCASSLDRVGYNQPQHFGDGTRLSIL.

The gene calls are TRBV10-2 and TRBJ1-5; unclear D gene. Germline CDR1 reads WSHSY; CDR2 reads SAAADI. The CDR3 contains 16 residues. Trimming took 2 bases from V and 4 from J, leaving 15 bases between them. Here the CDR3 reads CASSEQVGEGNQPQHF. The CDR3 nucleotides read TGCGCCAGCAGTGAGCAGGTCGGGGAAGGAAATCAGCCCCAGCATTTT.

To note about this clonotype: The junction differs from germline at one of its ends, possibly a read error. The CDR3, as DNA: TGTGCCAGCAGCCTCATAAGAACTAGCAACAATGAGCGGTTCTTC. This translates into CASSLIRTSNNERFF. J is TRBJ2-1 and V is TRBV14; maybe TRBD2 (6 bases). Germline V CDR1 and CDR2: SGHDN, FVKESK. The CDR3 is 15 amino acids.

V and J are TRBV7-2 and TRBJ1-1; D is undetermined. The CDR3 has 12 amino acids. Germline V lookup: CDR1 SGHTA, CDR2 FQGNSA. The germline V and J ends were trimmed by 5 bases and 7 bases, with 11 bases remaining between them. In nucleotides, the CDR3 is TGTGCCAGCAGCGCCACAAGATTTGAAGCTTTCTTT. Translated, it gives CASSATRFEAFF.

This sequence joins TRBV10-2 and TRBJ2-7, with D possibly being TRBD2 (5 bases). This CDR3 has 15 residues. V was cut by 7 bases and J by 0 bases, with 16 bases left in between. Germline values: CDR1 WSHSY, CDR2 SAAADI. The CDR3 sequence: CASNWLDSHSYEQYF. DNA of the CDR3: TGCGCCAGCAATTGGTTGGACTCTCACTCCTACGAGCAGTACTTC.

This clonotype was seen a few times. CDR3 sequence reads: CASSYESGSEQYF. As DNA, the CDR3 is TGTGCCAGCAGTTACGAGTCTGGTAGTGAGCAGTACTTC. The chain employs TRBV6-2 or TRBV6-3 and TRBJ2-7; no reliable D call. V was clipped by 2 bases and J by 7 bases, with 12 bases between them. CDR1 and CDR2 (germline): MNHEY, SVGEGT. The CDR3 is 13 residues long.

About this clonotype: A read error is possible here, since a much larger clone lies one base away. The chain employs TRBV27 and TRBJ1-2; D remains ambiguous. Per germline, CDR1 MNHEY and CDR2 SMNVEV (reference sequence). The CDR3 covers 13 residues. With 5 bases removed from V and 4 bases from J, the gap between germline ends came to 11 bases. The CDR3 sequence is CASSPALIYGYTF. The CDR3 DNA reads TGTGCCAGCAGTCCGGCCCTAATCTATGGCTACACCTTC.